This T cell receptor (beta chain) originates from a study of cytomegalovirus exposure and HLA in healthy donors. For the study at large: In an early release, HLA-typed donors contributed about 80 million unique TCR sequences.

60 Vbeta and 13 Jbeta primers were used in PCR. Repertoires were generated with immunoSEQ multiplex PCR, while TCRdb's copy carries only in-frame clones and drops some. This sample contains 150,000 to 200,000 clones. Study-level points and caveats: Most of the TCR beta V segments (in an earlier analysis) were productive either about 90% or about 30% of the time. Per a later analysis, about 18,000 TCR beta sequences showed association with HLA alleles at 0.05 false discovery rate. Cytomegalovirus-associated TCR beta chains were listed, numbering roughly 150.

Details on this clone: Its specificity is unknown.

This CDR3 spans 14 amino acids. V dropped 0 bases and J dropped 7 bases, with 10 bases sitting between them. Germline loops: CDR1 SGHDN, CDR2 FVKESK. The clonotype comes from a young woman in good health and CMV-seropositive. Sequenced: PBMCs. The chain links TRBV14 to TRBJ2-1; D perhaps matches TRBD1 (5 bases). CDR3: CASSQDIYRNEQFF. For the CDR3, the DNA is TGTGCCAGCAGCCAAGATATTTACAGGAATGAGCAGTTCTTC.